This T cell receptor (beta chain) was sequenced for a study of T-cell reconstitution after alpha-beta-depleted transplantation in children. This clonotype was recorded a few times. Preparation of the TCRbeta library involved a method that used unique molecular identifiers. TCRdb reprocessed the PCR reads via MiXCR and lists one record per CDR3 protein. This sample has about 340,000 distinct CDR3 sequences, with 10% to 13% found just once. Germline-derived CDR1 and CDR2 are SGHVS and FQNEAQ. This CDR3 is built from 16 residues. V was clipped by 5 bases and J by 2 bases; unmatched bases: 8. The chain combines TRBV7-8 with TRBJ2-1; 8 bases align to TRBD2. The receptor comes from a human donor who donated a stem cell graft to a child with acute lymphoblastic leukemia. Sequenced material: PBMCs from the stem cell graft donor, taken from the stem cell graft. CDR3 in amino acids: CASSPWTSRAYNEQFF. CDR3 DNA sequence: TGTGCCAGCAGCCCATGGACTAGCAGAGCCTACAATGAGCAGTTCTTC.